The TCR beta chain under discussion was sequenced for a study of T-cell memory formation after mild COVID-19. The overall study: The TCR clusters were mostly specific to one donor.

Whole-study findings and limits: Pre-infection memory showed some responding clones, and this suggested that cross-reactive memory joined. Contracting clones localized mainly to CM and EM when CD4+ and mainly to EMRA when CD8+.

This clonotype has a handful of counts. The antigen remains undetermined. This CDR3 has 13 residues. V gave up 4 bases and J gave up 6 bases, with 13 bases separating them. Germline V lookup: CDR1 GTSNPN, CDR2 SVGIG (reference sequence). One entry per CDR3 protein, called by TCRdb with MiXCR from the 5' RACE reads. The data show roughly 300,000 distinct CDR3 sequences, roughly 8.2% seen once. This receptor was identified in a man in his late teens or twenties who had mild COVID-19 (a few samples of this study predate the infection). Cell type and time point are not known. The V and J genes are TRBV30 and TRBJ1-5, with TRBD1 as a possible D gene (6 bases). Sequencing used PBMCs or a T cell subset sorted from them (not recorded which). The CDR3 DNA reads TGTGCCTGGACTACAGGGTTGTTTCAGCCCCAGCATTTT. Amino acid sequence: CAWTTGLFQPQHF.